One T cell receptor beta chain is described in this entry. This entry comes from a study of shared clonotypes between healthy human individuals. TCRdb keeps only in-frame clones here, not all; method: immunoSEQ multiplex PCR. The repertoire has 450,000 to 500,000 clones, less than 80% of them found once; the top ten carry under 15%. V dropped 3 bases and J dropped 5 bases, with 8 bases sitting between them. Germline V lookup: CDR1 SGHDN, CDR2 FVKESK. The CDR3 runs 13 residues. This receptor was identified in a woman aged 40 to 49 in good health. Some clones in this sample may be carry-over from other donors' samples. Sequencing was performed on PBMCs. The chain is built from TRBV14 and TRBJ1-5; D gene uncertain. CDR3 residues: CASSHSGDQPQHF. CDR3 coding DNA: TGTGCCAGCAGCCACTCAGGAGATCAGCCCCAGCATTTT.